The 13 T cell receptor beta chains in this list originate from one sample, sequenced in a study of shared clonotypes between healthy human individuals. This table comes from immunoSEQ multiplex PCR, and its TCRdb copy is limited to in-frame clones, with some not included. Of roughly 660,000 clones detected, 80% to 95% appear once; the ten largest clones hold about a third. The sample comprised memory CD8+ T cells from PBMCs. Subset described: CD45RO+ cells pooled with CCR7-negative TemRA cells. These receptors were taken from a man in his late teens or twenties in good health. Some clones in this sample may be carry-over from other donors' samples.

This rearrangement joins TRBV28 to TRBJ2-7; 10 bases line up with TRBD1. The germline CDR1 and CDR2 sequences are MDHEN and SYDVKM. The V and J ends lost 6 bases and 5 bases, in that order; junction bases with no gene match: 7. The CDR3 is 14 amino acids. The CDR3 sequence: CASRTDRGYNEQYF. The CDR3, as DNA: TGTGCCAGCAGGACGGACAGGGGGTACAACGAGCAGTACTTC.

The rearrangement joins TRBV7-9 to TRBJ1-2; 10 bases match TRBD1. The CDR3 contains 15 residues. Per the germline V gene, CDR1 is SEHNR and CDR2 is FQNEAQ (reference sequence). The V and J ends lost 5 bases and 11 bases, in that order; junction bases with no gene match: 14. The chain's CDR3 is CASSPRQGATLGYTF. The CDR3 DNA follows: TGTGCCAGCAGCCCTCGACAGGGGGCAACTTTGGGTTACACCTTC.

This chain uses TRBV25-1 with TRBJ1-1; D call uncertain. Trimming stripped 0 bases from V and 11 bases from J, with 13 bases between. CDR3 length equals 13 residues. The germline gives CDR1 MGHDK, CDR2 SYGVNS. CDR3 in amino acids: CASSEYVGTLAFF. As DNA, the CDR3 is TGTGCCAGCAGTGAATACGTCGGAACTCTCGCTTTCTTT. Together with reference TRBV25-1 and TRBJ1-1, the CDR3 gives the full variable domain: EADIYQTPRYLVIGTGKKITLECSQTMGHDKMYWYQQDPGMELHLIHYSYGVNSTEKGDLSSESTVSRIRTEHFPLTLESARPSHTSQYLCASSEYVGTLAFFGQGTRLTVV.

The rearrangement uses TRBV10-2 and TRBJ2-7; no clear D gene. Germline CDR1 is WSHSY and CDR2 is SAAADI. Trimming took 8 bases from V and 1 from J, leaving 12 bases between them. The CDR3 sequence is 13 residues long. CDR3 DNA sequence: TGCGCCAGCCTGTCTGAGGAATCCTACGAGCAGTACTTC. It yields the protein CASLSEESYEQYF.

The chain carries TRBV7-9 and TRBJ2-7; 9 bases line up with TRBD1. V dropped 6 bases and J dropped 5; count of bases not matched to a gene: 8. The length of the CDR3 is 14 residues. Germline V gene lookup returns CDR1 SEHNR and CDR2 FQNEAQ (reference sequence). The chain's CDR3 is CASSETGGINEQYF. The CDR3 nucleotides are TGTGCCAGCAGTGAGACAGGGGGAATCAACGAGCAGTACTTC.

The table lists this clone with a few counts. The chain has TRBV13 and TRBJ2-7, with a possible D match to TRBD1 (5 bases). The length of the CDR3 is 12 residues. From germline, CDR1 is PRHDT and CDR2 FYEKMQ (reference sequence). V gave up 1 base and J gave up 4 bases, with 5 bases separating them. The CDR3 bases are TGTGCCAGCAGCTTAGAGGGGTACGAGCAGTACTTC. This encodes CASSLEGYEQYF.

In its sample, this clone was seen once. V is TRBV7-9 and J is TRBJ2-6, with D uncertain. Germline V gene lookup returns CDR1 SEHNR and CDR2 FQNEAQ (reference sequence). V lost 1 base to trimming and J lost 2 bases, with 9 bases between them. The CDR3 runs 16 residues. The CDR3: CASSLGPPPGANVLTF. The CDR3 coding sequence is TGTGCCAGCAGCTTAGGCCCCCCGCCTGGGGCCAACGTCCTGACTTTC. Based on the CDR3 plus reference TRBV7-9 and TRBJ2-6, the full variable domain is DTGVSQNPRHKITKRGQNVTFRCDPISEHNRLYWYRQTLGQGPEFLTYFQNEAQLEKSRLLSDRFSAERPKGSFSTLEIQRTEQGDSAMYLCASSLGPPPGANVLTFGAGSRLTVL.

This clone appeared a few times. The chain joins TRBV5-1 to TRBJ1-1, with D tentatively TRBD1 (5 bases). The CDR3 sequence is 11 residues long. Germline V gives CDR1 SGHRS, CDR2 YFSETQ. V was shortened by 5 bases and J by 7 bases, with 9 bases between the two germline ends. The CDR3 here is CASRRDSEAFF. The CDR3 DNA follows: TGCGCCAGCAGGCGAGACAGTGAAGCTTTCTTT.

J is TRBJ2-1 and V is TRBV28, with TRBD1 matching 11 bases. Germline trimming cut 5 bases from V and 6 bases from J; bases unmatched to any gene: 6. CDR1 is MDHEN, CDR2 SYDVKM, per germline. The CDR3 is 15 residues long. The DNA for the CDR3 is TGTGCCAGCAGTCCCTTGGGGACAGGGGGCAATGAGCAGTTCTTC. This translates into CASSPLGTGGNEQFF.

The CDR3 reads CASSGRFSHEQFF. CDR3 coding DNA: TGTGCCAGCAGCGGACGTTTTAGTCATGAGCAGTTCTTC. The chain combines TRBV9 with TRBJ2-1, with no clear D. Germline values: CDR1 SGDLS, CDR2 YYNGEE. The CDR3 has 13 amino acids. V dropped 3 bases and J dropped 8 bases, with 12 bases sitting between them.

The chain couples TRBV7-9 to TRBJ2-1; 7 nucleotides match TRBD2. CDR1 is SEHNR, CDR2 FQNEAQ, per germline (reference sequence). This CDR3 has 14 residues. V lost 4 bases, J lost 5 bases, and 5 bases stayed unmatched. The CDR3 DNA is TGTGCCAGCAGCTCACCAGGGACTAACAATGAGCAGTTCTTC. Residues: CASSSPGTNNEQFF.

A note on this clone: Other DNA variants within this sample encode the same CDR3. The genes are TRBV29-1 and TRBJ2-1; 8 bases fit TRBD1. The CDR3 covers 13 residues. Germline V gene data show CDR1 as SQVTM and CDR2 as ANQGSEA. V lost 6 bases and J lost 2; bases outside the gene matches: 3. For the CDR3, the DNA is TGCAGCGTAAGGGACAGGACCTACAATGAGCAGTTCTTC. It yields the protein CSVRDRTYNEQFF.

The gene calls are TRBV14 and TRBJ2-2, with 8 bases matching TRBD1. Germline CDR1 SGHDN, CDR2 FVKESK. The CDR3 extends over 17 amino acids. J lost 4 bases, V lost 0 bases, and 7 bases had no gene match. The CDR3 DNA sequence: TGTGCCAGCAGCCAAGAAGAGGCAGGGGGCCCCACCGGGGAGCTGTTTTTT. Translation: CASSQEEAGGPTGELFF. Supplemented by reference TRBV14 and TRBJ2-2, the full variable domain reads EAGVTQFPSHSVIEKGQTVTLRCDPISGHDNLYWYRRVMGKEIKFLLHFVKESKQDESGMPNNRFLAERTGGTYSTLKVQPAELEDSGVYFCASSQEEAGGPTGELFFGEGSRLTVL.